These 5 T cell receptor beta chains originate from one sample sequenced in a study of blood T cell repertoires in COVID-19. Assay: immunoSEQ multiplex PCR; the TCRdb copy retains only in-frame clones and omits some. The sample shows about 250,000 clones, roughly 90% of them seen only once. The source material was peripheral blood. The receptors derive from a woman aged 25 to 39 with acute or convalescent COVID-19.

This chain joins TRBV6-2 or TRBV6-3 and TRBJ1-5; 11 positions agree with TRBD1. CDR1 MNHEY and CDR2 SVGEGT come from the germline V gene. The CDR3 is made up of 15 amino acids. V lost 2 bases and J lost 7; bases outside the gene matches: 4. The CDR3: CASSYGTGGKQPQHF. CDR3 in DNA: TGTGCCAGCAGTTACGGGACAGGGGGGAAACAGCCCCAGCATTTT.

The chain couples TRBV15 to TRBJ1-5; a possible D gene is TRBD1 (6 bases). This CDR3 has 16 residues. Trimming pared 1 base from V and 2 bases from J, leaving 12 bases between. Germline V CDR1 and CDR2: LNHNV, YYDKDF (reference sequence). CDR3 nucleotide sequence: TGTGCCACCAGCAGAGTCCCACAGGGAGGCAATCAGCCCCAGCATTTT. It specifies CATSRVPQGGNQPQHF.

J is TRBJ1-5 and V is TRBV7-2; unclear D gene. Trimming shortened V by 4 bases and J by 0 bases, and 19 bases separated the two germline ends. The CDR3 loop spans 18 amino acids. Germline V gene data show CDR1 as SGHTA and CDR2 as FQGNSA. In nucleotides, the CDR3 is TGTGCCAGCAGCTCCTCCGGGATTCAGATCAATAGCAATCAGCCCCAGCATTTT. Translating gives CASSSSGIQINSNQPQHF.

V and J are TRBV5-4 and TRBJ2-1, with D hard to call. Germline CDR1 SGHNT, CDR2 YYREEE (reference sequence). V lost 3 bases to trimming and J lost 8 bases, with 12 bases between them. This CDR3 spans 13 amino acids. CDR3 in amino acids: CASSSGSGYEQFF. In DNA form, the CDR3 reads TGTGCCAGCAGCTCAGGTTCAGGTTATGAGCAGTTCTTC. Supplemented by reference TRBV5-4 and TRBJ2-1, the full variable domain reads ETGVTQSPTHLIKTRGQQVTLRCSSQSGHNTVSWYQQALGQGPQFIFQYYREEENGRGNFPPRFSGLQFPNYSSELNVNALELDDSALYLCASSSGSGYEQFFGPGTRLTVL.

The V and J genes are TRBV5-1 and TRBJ2-4, with 10 nucleotides matching TRBD1. Germline V CDR1 and CDR2: SGHRS, YFSETQ. Trimming took 4 bases from V and 9 from J; bases not matched to a gene: 7. The CDR3 loop spans 14 amino acids. The CDR3 loop is CASSQGQGGTIQYF. The CDR3 DNA sequence: TGCGCCAGCAGCCAAGGACAGGGGGGCACCATTCAGTACTTC.